Each of the 20 T cell receptor beta chains below was sequenced from the same sample in a study of shared clonotypes between healthy human individuals. Data came from immunoSEQ multiplex PCR; TCRdb stores just in-frame clones and leaves some out. The data contain 1.6 million or so clones, approximately 98.5% of them singletons. Sequencing input: naive CD4+ T cells sorted from blood. Subset described: CD45RA+ positively selected. The receptors derive from a man under 40 in good health.

The chain employs TRBV7-9 and TRBJ1-5, with a weak D call TRBD1 (5 bases). Per the germline V gene, CDR1 is SEHNR and CDR2 is FQNEAQ (reference sequence). Trimming took 4 bases from V and 4 from J, leaving 8 bases between them. The CDR3 totals 13 residues. CDR3 in DNA: TGTGCCAGCAGCTCTAGACAGAATCAGCCCCAGCATTTT. Translation: CASSSRQNQPQHF.

The chain links TRBV10-1 to TRBJ2-1, with TRBD2 matching 9 bases. The CDR3 has 16 amino acids. CDR1 WNHNN and CDR2 SYGVQD come from the germline V gene (reference sequence). Trimming removed 5 bases from V and 4 bases from J; junction bases left unmatched: 9. The CDR3 protein is CASSSTGTSWYNEQFF. As DNA, the CDR3 is TGCGCCAGCAGTTCTACCGGGACTAGCTGGTACAATGAGCAGTTCTTC.

This chain connects TRBV5-4 to TRBJ1-3, with 7 bases lining up with TRBD1. Germline-derived CDR1 and CDR2 are SGHNT and YYREEE (reference sequence). This CDR3 comprises 15 residues. Losses at the gene ends were 2 bases for V and 6 bases for J; bases not matched to a gene: 8. CDR3 in amino acids: CASSLEGARKNTIYF. For the CDR3, the DNA is TGTGCCAGCAGCTTAGAGGGGGCGAGAAAAAACACCATATATTTT.

J is TRBJ2-7 and V is TRBV9; a possible D gene is TRBD2 (5 bases). CDR1 is SGDLS, CDR2 YYNGEE, per germline. Trimming removed 1 base at V and 5 bases at J, with 10 bases between. This CDR3 has 13 amino acids. The CDR3 spells CASSVRPGNEQYF. CDR3 bases: TGTGCCAGCAGCGTAAGGCCCGGGAACGAGCAGTACTTC.

In regard to this clone: Germline is not matched at one junction end, which may reflect a read error. The chain recombines TRBV2 with TRBJ2-5; 10 nucleotides align to TRBD2. The length of the CDR3 is 16 residues. Germline V gene sequence: CDR1 SNHLY, CDR2 FYNNEI. The DNA of the CDR3 is TGTGCCAGCAGGGAAGGGAGCGGGAGGGGGCGAGAGACCCAGTACTTC. This encodes CASREGSGRGRETQYF. Looking up the rest from reference TRBV2 and TRBJ2-5 gives the full variable domain: EPEVTQTPSHQVTQMGQEVILRCVPISNHLYFYWYRQILGQKVEFLVSFYNNEISEKSEIFDDQFSVERPDGSNFTLKIRSTKLEDSAMYFCASREGSGRGRETQYFGPGTRLLVL.

This sequence joins TRBV14 and TRBJ2-2; 9 bases are shared with TRBD1. The V and J ends lost 3 bases and 3 bases, in that order; junction bases with no gene match: 5. Looked up from germline, CDR1 is SGHDN and CDR2 is FVKESK. This CDR3 has 16 residues. This CDR3 reads CASSHEQGADTGELFF. For the CDR3, the DNA is TGTGCCAGCAGCCACGAACAGGGGGCAGACACCGGGGAGCTGTTTTTT. Together with reference TRBV14 and TRBJ2-2, the CDR3 gives the full variable domain: EAGVTQFPSHSVIEKGQTVTLRCDPISGHDNLYWYRRVMGKEIKFLLHFVKESKQDESGMPNNRFLAERTGGTYSTLKVQPAELEDSGVYFCASSHEQGADTGELFFGEGSRLTVL.

Regarding this clone: Distinct nucleotide sequences in the sample also encode this CDR3. This chain joins TRBV18 and TRBJ2-2; a possible D gene is TRBD1 (6 bases). CDR3 length equals 16 residues. Deletions cut 0 bases from V and 1 base from J, with 9 bases between. Germline CDR1 and CDR2: KGHSH and LQKENI. The DNA for the CDR3 is TGTGCCAGCTCACCACCCCAGGGGCTGAACACCGGGGAGCTGTTTTTT. Protein product: CASSPPQGLNTGELFF. Variable domain in full (rest from reference TRBV18 and TRBJ2-2): NAGVMQNPRHLVRRRGQEARLRCSPMKGHSHVYWYRQLPEEGLKFMVYLQKENIIDESGMPKERFSAEFPKEGPSILRIQQVVRGDSAAYFCASSPPQGLNTGELFFGEGSRLTVL.

This rearrangement joins TRBV10-3 to TRBJ2-7, with TRBD2 as a possible D gene (5 bases). The CDR3 contains 14 residues. Germline lookup yields CDR1 ENHRY and CDR2 SYGVKD. V dropped 3 bases and J dropped 4 bases, with 13 bases sitting between them. The CDR3 region has the DNA TGTGCCATCAGTGATCGAGGGTACGGATACGAGCAGTACTTC. Translating gives CAISDRGYGYEQYF.

V and J are TRBV5-4 and TRBJ2-1, with 7 bases matching TRBD2. The ends lost 5 bases at V and 5 bases at J; junction bases unmatched: 10. This CDR3 is 15 amino acids long. The germline gives CDR1 SGHNT, CDR2 YYREEE (reference sequence). The CDR3 DNA is TGTGCCAGCAGGACGGGCCAGCGGGAAAACAATGAGCAGTTCTTC. Its translation is CASRTGQRENNEQFF.

The chain carries TRBV9 and TRBJ2-2, with D hard to call. Germline V gives CDR1 SGDLS, CDR2 YYNGEE. There are 13 residues in the CDR3. Trimming took 2 bases from V and 2 from J, leaving 4 bases between them. The CDR3, as DNA: TGTGCCAGCAGCGTCTCAAACACCGGGGAGCTGTTTTTT. This gives the protein CASSVSNTGELFF.

V is TRBV9 and J is TRBJ1-1; D is uncertain. CDR3 size: 15 residues. V was clipped by 0 bases and J by 1 base, with 10 bases between them. The V gene's germline CDR1 is SGDLS and CDR2 YYNGEE. For the CDR3, the DNA is TGTGCCAGCAGCGTAGGCGGCCGCTCGAACACTGAAGCTTTCTTT. This sequence encodes CASSVGGRSNTEAFF.

The chain recombines TRBV11-3 with TRBJ1-1; TRBD1 aligns across 9 bases. This CDR3 contains 14 residues. V was pared by 4 bases and J by 5 bases, with 5 bases of the junction left unmatched. CDR1 is SGHNT and CDR2 is YENEEA in the germline V gene. CDR3 sequence reads: CASSSGQGRTEAFF. CDR3 nucleotides: TGTGCCAGCAGCTCGGGACAGGGAAGGACTGAAGCTTTCTTT.

J is TRBJ2-7 and V is TRBV28, with 9 positions matching TRBD1. After removal of 7 bases from V and 3 bases from J, the junction contained 10 bases not matched to a gene. CDR1 is MDHEN and CDR2 is SYDVKM in the germline V gene. The CDR3 covers 15 residues. As DNA, the CDR3 is TGTGCCAGCATTTCCTCTCCGGACAGGGGCTACGAGCAGTACTTC. It encodes CASISSPDRGYEQYF.

The chain links TRBV15 to TRBJ1-5; 11 positions match TRBD1. CDR1 and CDR2 from the germline V gene are LNHNV and YYDKDF (reference sequence). This CDR3 has 15 residues. V was clipped by 6 bases and J by 8 bases; unmatched bases: 9. In DNA, the CDR3 is TGTGCCACCAGTAGGACAGGGGGCCCCTTGGAGCCCCAGCATTTT. Translating gives CATSRTGGPLEPQHF.

The rearrangement links TRBV5-1 to TRBJ2-4, with TRBD2 matching over 10 bases. Trimming removed 0 bases from V and 2 bases from J; junction bases left unmatched: 11. Germline-derived CDR1 and CDR2 are SGHRS and YFSETQ. This CDR3 comprises 19 residues. In DNA, the CDR3 is TGCGCCAGCAGCTTGGTTGCCCTAGCGGGAGACGATACCAAAAACATTCAGTACTTC. It encodes CASSLVALAGDDTKNIQYF.

The chain uses TRBV27 and TRBJ1-1; a possible D gene is TRBD1 (5 bases). Germline values: CDR1 MNHEY, CDR2 SMNVEV (reference sequence). The CDR3 is made up of 14 amino acids. Trimming stripped 7 bases from V and 1 base from J, with 13 bases between. The CDR3 here is CASKSGTANTEAFF. The CDR3 DNA follows: TGTGCCAGCAAATCCGGGACGGCGAACACTGAAGCTTTCTTT.

The CDR3 loop is CASSFILATGNYNEQFF. The CDR3 DNA is TGTGCCAGCAGCTTTATATTGGCGACAGGGAACTACAATGAGCAGTTCTTC. The rearrangement uses TRBV5-5 and TRBJ2-1, with 7 bases lining up with TRBD1. CDR1 is SGHKS and CDR2 is YYEKEE in the germline V gene (reference sequence). V shed 2 bases and J 3 bases; nucleotides not matched to a gene: 11. The CDR3 is 17 amino acids.

The chain links TRBV18 to TRBJ1-4; D possibly corresponds to TRBD1 (5 bases). The length of the CDR3 is 15 residues. Between the trimmed V and J ends, which lost 3 bases and 8 bases, there was a span of 16 bases. Germline CDR1 and CDR2: KGHSH and LQKENI. The CDR3 nucleotides are TGTGCCAGCTCACCCCGCCTCTGGGGCGAGGAAAAACTGTTTTTT. It specifies CASSPRLWGEEKLFF.

This clone was seen once. The chain combines TRBV9 with TRBJ1-2; TRBD1 matches at 12 bases. The CDR3 spans 15 residues. Germline V gene lookup returns CDR1 SGDLS and CDR2 YYNGEE. J was trimmed by 7 bases and V by 3 bases; bases with no gene match: 7. CDR3 sequence (DNA): TGTGCCAGCAGCGCCGGGACAGGGGGCAATGTTGGCTACACCTTC. Encoded protein: CASSAGTGGNVGYTF.

J is TRBJ2-1 and V is TRBV6-5; 9 bases map to TRBD2. This CDR3 comprises 16 residues. V trimming: 2 bases; J trimming: 4 bases; junction bases outside the gene matches: 6. Germline V gene lookup returns CDR1 MNHEY and CDR2 SVGAGI. The CDR3 DNA is TGTGCCAGCAGTTACGGGCTAGCGGGGACGTACAATGAGCAGTTCTTC. Residues: CASSYGLAGTYNEQFF.